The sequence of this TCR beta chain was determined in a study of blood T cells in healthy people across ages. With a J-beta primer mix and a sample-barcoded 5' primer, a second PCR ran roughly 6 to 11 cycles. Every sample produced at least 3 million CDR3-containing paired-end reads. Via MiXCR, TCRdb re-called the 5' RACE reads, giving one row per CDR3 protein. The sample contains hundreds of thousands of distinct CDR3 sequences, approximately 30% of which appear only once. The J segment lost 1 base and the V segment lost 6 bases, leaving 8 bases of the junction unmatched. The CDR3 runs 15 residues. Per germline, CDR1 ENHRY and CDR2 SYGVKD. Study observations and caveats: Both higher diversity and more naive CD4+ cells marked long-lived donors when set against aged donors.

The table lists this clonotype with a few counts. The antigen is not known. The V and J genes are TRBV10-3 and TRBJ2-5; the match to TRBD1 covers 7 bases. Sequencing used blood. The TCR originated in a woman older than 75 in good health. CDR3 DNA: TGTGCCATCAGCCCAGGGGGTATCGTCCAAGAGACCCAGTACTTC. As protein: CAISPGGIVQETQYF.